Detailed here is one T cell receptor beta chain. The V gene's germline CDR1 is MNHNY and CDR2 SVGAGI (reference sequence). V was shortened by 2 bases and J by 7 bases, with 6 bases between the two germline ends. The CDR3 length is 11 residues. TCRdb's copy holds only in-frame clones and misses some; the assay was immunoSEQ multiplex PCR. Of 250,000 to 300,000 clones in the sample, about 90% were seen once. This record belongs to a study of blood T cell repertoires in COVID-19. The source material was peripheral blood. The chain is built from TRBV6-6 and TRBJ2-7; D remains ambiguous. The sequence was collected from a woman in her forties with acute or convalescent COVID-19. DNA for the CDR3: TGTGCCAGCAGTTACGGGCAGGAGCAGTACGTC. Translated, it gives CASSYGQEQYV.